The entry below describes one T cell receptor (beta chain). The specificity of this receptor is unknown. Its ends do not fully match the called genes, so a read error is possible. Taken from the germline V gene (reference sequence), the CDR1 and CDR2 loops are SEHNR and FQNEAQ. From its cysteine to its phenylalanine, the CDR3 spans 16 amino acids. The only DNA kept is the CDR3, 48 bases in frame from the first base. This sample was taken from a study of cytomegalovirus exposure and HLA in healthy donors (dated by TCRdb to about 2017). At the level of the whole study: According to an earlier analysis of a few hundred of the donors, 150 million to 200 million T cells yielded 120 million or so unique TCR beta sequences and approximately 280 Gb of sequence data. An early release covering about 600 HLA-typed donors comprised 300 to 350 gigabases of sequencing data and tens of millions of unique TCR sequences. Among the approximately 430 genotyped donors, approximately 81% belonged to the genetic ancestry cluster associated with self-reported Caucasian donors. The study was designed to test whether signatures of past pathogen exposure could be identified by cataloging public T cell receptors. Using immunosequencing, the study profiled T cell repertoires from 666 subjects and related those repertoires to cytomegalovirus serostatus. Besides the first cohort of 666 subjects, a separate validation cohort made up of 95 to 150 different subjects was used. The study combined high-throughput TCR immunosequencing, statistical association of individual TCRs with disease status, and machine learning to predict cytomegalovirus infection status. A later analysis re-analyzed previously published TCR beta repertoires from 666 donors and added high-resolution HLA genotyping to study TCR occurrence patterns. Rather than using new phenotypic data, the later analysis identified candidate immune exposures from TCR beta sequences and from how often those sequences occurred across donors. To decide whether each TCR beta V gene segment behaved as functional or pseudogenic, an earlier analysis of approximately 600 of the donors relied on high-throughput TCR beta sequencing. Alongside the repertoire data, information on donor age, sex, ethnicity and CMV serostatus was compiled. A later genetic analysis took genome-wide SNP genotypes for about 60% of the roughly 670 donors and used that subset as a discovery cohort. Every repertoire in the discovery cohort had been generated on one and the same sequencing platform. Both class I and class II loci were covered by HLA typing, at four-digit resolution. The number of donors typed differed by locus, with roughly 620-640 for A, B, C, DRB1 and DQB1, roughly 520 for DQA1, under 610 for DPA1, and around 460 for DPB1. Four to six DR-DQ haplotypes were handled as single units for association and clustering, since linkage in the cohort was strong. On average, roughly 240,000 unique TCR beta nucleotide sequences were sequenced per donor among 398 genotyped donors of the cohort, with about 19% of those sequences being non-productive. What the authors observed across the whole study: The 87-base-pair reads could not distinguish some IMGT-functional V segments, including TRBV6-2 and TRBV6-3, so those segments were excluded. A later genetic analysis associated a missense DCLRE1C variant with V-gene and J-gene trimming of TCR beta chains, and an independent cohort replicated the association. A later analysis associated about 17,000 TCR beta sequences with specific HLA alleles at a false discovery rate of 0.05. In both the original and validation cohorts, the classifier was reported to diagnose cytomegalovirus status with high specificity and sensitivity. A later analysis found that TCR association rates varied across HLA loci, with DRB1 alleles showing the most associated TCRs and HLA-C alleles the fewest. It was suggested by the authors that the approach could potentially be generalized to other disease states and immunological phenotypes. Linkage disequilibrium might explain the correlated functional status among segregating V segments, but an unknown experimental factor could not be ruled out. Immune exposure information for the cohort was limited to CMV serostatus. Several of the top co-occurrence clusters appeared to be linked to parvovirus B19, influenza, CMV and Epstein-Barr virus, according to a later analysis. Sequencing depth was assumed to be roughly uniform across donors in the presence/absence analyses, though that assumption may not hold. While some public TCRs were present in many individuals, most TCR sequences turned up only very rarely across donors. In a later genetic analysis, fewer N-insertions in productive TCRs were reported among donors in an Asian-associated ancestry cluster than the roughly 640-donor mean. Compared with equally common non-associated chains, HLA-associated TCR beta chains in a later analysis were more clonally expanded and had lower generation probabilities. According to a later analysis, most CMV-associated TCR beta chains appeared to be HLA-restricted, and the HLA associations seemed to be driven largely by CMV exposure. When HLA alleles, especially DR and DQ, strongly co-occurred, TCR associations were difficult to assign to individual alleles. In this cohort, only TCR beta chains were sequenced, and detectable features were limited by the absence of alpha or paired-chain data. In an earlier analysis of about 550 of the donors, most TCR beta V segments were observed in productive rearrangements about 87% or about 30% of the time, broadly matching IMGT annotations. Because some donors lacked HLA typing at each locus, the association tests relied only on the typed subset. A further reported finding was that TCR beta sequences accurately predicted the HLA-A and HLA-B alleles for most subjects in the first cohort. A group of highly shared sequence variants was considered likely to be a technical artifact of the sequencing pipeline. The earlier analysis of almost 600 of the donors excluded roughly 16 rarely observed V segments, including chromosome 9 orphons, because counts were too low. The study gave a list of 150 to 200 TCR beta chains associated with cytomegalovirus. In vitro tests confirmed that a few of the cytomegalovirus-associated TCR beta chains recognize cytomegalovirus antigens.

The cohort was made up of 666 healthy bone marrow donors. Cohort members were all nominally healthy when sampled, although unrecorded immune exposures were likely present. The donor was CMV seronegative and was included in the group of around 320 seronegative cohort members. A peripheral blood sample was provided by each donor, and peripheral blood mononuclear cells were used for TCR beta sequencing. Genomic DNA was extracted from the blood cell samples with the Qiagen DNeasy Blood Extraction Kit. The receptor library was made with the immunoSEQ multiplex PCR assay. The multiplex PCR relied on a mix of 60 forward primers for TCR Vbeta segments and 13 reverse primers for TCR Jbeta segments. A multiplex PCR assay on genomic DNA amplified the CDR3 region of rearranged TCR beta genes. On the Illumina HiSeq System, the amplified TCR beta libraries were sequenced as 87-base-pair reads. Under the source paper's analysis protocol: A later analysis tallied around 82 million unique TCR beta chains across the 700 or so repertoires, and 10 million to 11 million of those chains were shared by two or more donors. To remove PCR and sequencing errors, raw reads were error-corrected and collapsed into unique sequences using a nearest-neighbor algorithm that merged closely related sequences. V, D and J gene segments were assigned by aligning CDR3 sequences to IMGT reference sequences. Each retained sequence needed at least a six-nucleotide match to both a V gene segment and a J gene segment. Rearrangements were called productive when the CDR3 lacked stop codons and stayed in frame with V and J; all others were non-productive. CDR3 was defined by IMGT convention, running from the second conserved V-encoded cysteine to the conserved J-encoded phenylalanine. The earlier analysis of fewer than 700 of the donors excluded sequences that lacked an unambiguous match to a single V gene segment. In an earlier analysis of a few hundred of the donors, V segments were called functional above 56.7% productive rearrangements and were called segregating when the between-donor standard deviation exceeded 5%. A statistical classification framework was built to diagnose cytomegalovirus status from the catalog of TCR beta chain sequences. In a later analysis, TCR nucleotide sequences were compared against IMGT/GENE-DB human TR gene sequences so that V and J genes could be assigned. A later analysis assigned CDR3 sequences and most-parsimonious VDJ recombination scenarios with the TCRdist pipeline. In a later analysis, each TCR beta chain was defined by its CDR3 amino acid sequence together with its V-gene family, and reads without a unique V-gene family were excluded. In a later analysis, several hundred highly shared, low-generation-probability nucleotide sequences were removed to address suspected cross-contamination and a sequencing artifact. For each public chain, a later analysis derived a clonal expansion index from normalized ranks of inferred template counts within each repertoire. In a later analysis, generation probabilities were computed using a VDJ recombination model fitted to out-of-frame rearrangements, and the results were checked against IGoR. Hypergeometric tests were used in a later analysis to score TCR-TCR, TCR-HLA and TCR-CMV co-occurrence, with a repertoire-size bias correction applied to the TCR pairs. A later analysis estimated false discovery rates by permuting HLA or CMV assignments 20 times. A later analysis grouped co-occurring TCRs with DBSCAN, adding TCRdist sequence similarity when clustering within HLA-allele-positive subsets. Co-occurrence clustering excluded repertoires with fewer than 30,000 or more than 120,000 public chains, plus five with anomalous nucleotide sharing. The table was pulled from immuneACCESS by TCRdb, which kept in-frame rearrangements only. Such tables lose some clones; where checked, under half of the loss comes from unresolved V genes, and the rest has no known cause. The D gene and trimming were derived from the DNA, and the V and J assignments and clone size from that table. The sample table holds 100,000 to 150,000 clones, of which about 79% were seen once. 3.3% of the sample is in the top ten clones.

This clonotype originated in a woman aged 45-60 years in good health and CMV-seronegative. The sample taken for sequencing was PBMCs. This chain is built from TRBV7-9 and TRBJ2-7; D gene: possibly TRBD1, on 6 matching bases. The DNA sequence is TGTTCCAGCAGCCCCCTTTCCGAGGACAGCTCCTACGAGCAGTACTTC. Its amino acids are CSSSPLSEDSSYEQYF. The variable domain in full, with residues beyond the CDR3 obtained from the reference TRBV7-9 and TRBJ2-7 genes, is DTGVSQNPRHKITKRGQNVTFRCDPISEHNRLYWYRQTLGQGPEFLTYFQNEAQLEKSRLLSDRFSAERPKGSFSTLEIQRTEQGDSAMYLCSSSPLSEDSSYEQYFGPGTRLTVT.